This T cell receptor (beta chain) was retrieved from a study of control samples from healthy donors and cancer patients. Between the trimmed V and J ends, which lost 6 bases and 1 base, there was a span of 9 bases. This CDR3 region has 13 residues. Assay: immunoSEQ multiplex PCR; the TCRdb copy retains only in-frame clones and omits some. Of roughly 170,000 clones in the sample, around 95% were seen once. V is TRBV12-3 or TRBV12-4 and J is TRBJ1-1; no clear D gene. The clonotype originates from a woman in her sixties or seventies in good health. Sequencing used blood. CDR3 amino acids: CASSLERNTEAFF. The CDR3 DNA reads TGTGCCAGCAGCCTAGAGAGGAACACTGAAGCTTTCTTT.